The entry below gives a single T cell receptor beta chain sequence along with its context. The data originate from a study of lymphopenia after photon versus proton radiotherapy. Produced via immunoSEQ multiplex PCR; TCRdb's table is partial and in-frame only. The sample consists of about 40,000 clones, roughly four fifths of them appearing once. Sequenced material: peripheral blood, taken from a patient treated with proton-based radiotherapy. The receptor comes from a woman in her sixties or seventies with pancreatic cancer.

As DNA, the CDR3 is TGTGCCAGCACCGAAGGACGGCGGGGGAACGAGCAGTACTTC. Translated: CASTEGRRGNEQYF. The chain combines TRBV28 with TRBJ2-7; 7 nucleotides align to TRBD2. CDR3 length: 14 residues. With 7 bases clipped from V and 5 bases from J, the junction kept 11 bases outside the gene matches. In germline, CDR1 is MDHEN, CDR2 SYDVKM.